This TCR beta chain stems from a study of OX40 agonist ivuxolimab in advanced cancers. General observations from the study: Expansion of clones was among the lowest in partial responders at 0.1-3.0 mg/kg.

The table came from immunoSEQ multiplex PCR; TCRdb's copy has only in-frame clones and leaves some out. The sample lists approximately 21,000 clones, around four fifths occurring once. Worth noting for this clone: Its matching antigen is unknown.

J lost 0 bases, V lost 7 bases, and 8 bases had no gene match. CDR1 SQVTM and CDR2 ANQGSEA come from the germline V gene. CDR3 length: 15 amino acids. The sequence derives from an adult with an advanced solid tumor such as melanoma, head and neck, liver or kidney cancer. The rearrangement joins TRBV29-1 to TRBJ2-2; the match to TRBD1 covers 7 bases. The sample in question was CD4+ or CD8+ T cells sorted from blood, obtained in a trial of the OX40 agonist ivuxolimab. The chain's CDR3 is CSATSGTANTGELFF. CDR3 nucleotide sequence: TGCAGCGCAACCTCCGGGACAGCGAACACCGGGGAGCTGTTTTTT.